Described below is a single T cell receptor (beta chain) sequence and its context. Each participant's cohort was designated according to participant-reported clinical history. Germline V gene sequence: CDR1 LNHDA, CDR2 SQIVND (reference sequence). Trimming cost V 5 bases and J 0 bases; bases outside gene matches: 8. The CDR3 has 16 amino acids. Only in-frame clones appear in the TCRdb table, and some are missing; sequencing was by immunoSEQ multiplex PCR. The sample lists 150,000 to 200,000 clones, around 80% occurring once. The sample belongs to a study of blood T cell repertoires in COVID-19. The wider study: Samples representing acute and convalescent COVID-19 were sourced from the United States, Italy and Spain.

The sequenced material came from PBMCs or T cells enriched from blood (not recorded which). The clonotype was recovered from a woman aged 45-60 years in a cohort exposed to, infected with or recovered from COVID-19 (not recorded which). This chain uses TRBV19 with TRBJ2-3; TRBD1 matches at 7 bases. The CDR3: CASSSPSTGSTDTQYF. DNA of the CDR3: TGTGCCAGTAGTTCTCCTTCGACAGGGAGCACAGATACGCAGTATTTT.